The sequence of this T cell receptor (beta chain) was determined in a study of T cells in Graves' hyperthyroidism and ophthalmopathy. This clonotype was found many times. Amplified regions were TCR beta CDR3 sequences from RNA transcripts. The HTBI set primed first-round TCR CDR3 RT-PCR. Each CDR3 protein is one row after TCRdb ran MiXCR on the multiplex PCR reads. The table shows about 300,000 distinct CDR3 sequences, with approximately 17% occurring only once. The length of the CDR3 is 15 residues. V lost 1 base, J lost 1 base, and 11 bases lay in between. Germline CDR1 and CDR2: SGHNT and YENEEA. This chain joins TRBV11-3 and TRBJ2-7, with D possibly TRBD1 on 6 matching bases. The TCR comes from a man aged 25-45 years with Graves' hyperthyroidism. Sequences were obtained from blood. This CDR3 is CASSLGGTKSYEQYF. In DNA form, the CDR3 reads TGTGCCAGCAGCTTAGGTGGGACAAAATCCTACGAGCAGTACTTC.